Each of the 9 T cell receptor beta chains below was sequenced from the same sample in a study of cytomegalovirus exposure and HLA in healthy donors. The study ran its PCR with 60 Vbeta and 13 Jbeta primers. Assay: immunoSEQ multiplex PCR; the TCRdb copy retains only in-frame clones and omits some. This sample yields 150,000 to 200,000 clones, of which about 81% are seen a single time; 1.9% belongs to the top ten. Source material: PBMCs. These receptors were taken from a woman aged 18-30 years in good health and CMV-seronegative.

A few counts support this clone. The chain joins TRBV19 to TRBJ2-2; tentatively, D is TRBD1 (6 bases). Trimming took off 3 bases at V and 2 bases at J, with 10 bases between the two ends. CDR3 length: 15 amino acids. Per the germline V gene, CDR1 is LNHDA and CDR2 is SQIVND (reference sequence). The CDR3 reads CASSITGSNTGELFF. Here the CDR3 DNA reads TGTGCCAGTAGTATCACAGGGTCTAACACCGGGGAGCTGTTTTTT. Drawing the rest from reference TRBV19 and TRBJ2-2, the complete variable domain is DGGITQSPKYLFRKEGQNVTLSCEQNLNHDAMYWYRQDPGQGLRLIYYSQIVNDFQKGDIAEGYSVSREKKESFPLTVTSAQKNPTAFYLCASSITGSNTGELFFGEGSRLTVL.

V is TRBV5-1 and J is TRBJ1-6; D may be TRBD1 (5 bases). CDR1 is SGHRS and CDR2 is YFSETQ in the germline V gene. The V and J ends lost 0 bases and 8 bases respectively, with 9 bases between them. This CDR3 region has 14 residues. CDR3 loop: CASSLAGRDSPLHF. In DNA form, the CDR3 reads TGCGCCAGCAGCTTGGCCGGCAGGGATTCACCCCTCCACTTT.

This clone was detected once. The chain recombines TRBV9 with TRBJ1-2, with 10 nucleotides matching TRBD1. The CDR3 runs 15 residues. The trim removed 4 bases at V and 7 bases at J, leaving 10 bases unmatched. Looked up from germline, CDR1 is SGDLS and CDR2 is YYNGEE. In DNA, the CDR3 is TGTGCCAGCAGCATCTCCGGGACAGGGGATCCTGGCTACACCTTC. Translation gives CASSISGTGDPGYTF. The entire variable domain, with the rest obtained from reference TRBV9 and TRBJ1-2, is as follows: DSGVTQTPKHLITATGQRVTLRCSPRSGDLSVYWYQQSLDQGLQFLIQYYNGEERAKGNILERFSAQQFPDLHSELNLSSLELGDSALYFCASSISGTGDPGYTFGSGTRLTVV.

The chain joins TRBV14 to TRBJ2-3, with TRBD2 matching over 13 bases. The J segment lost 5 bases and the V segment lost 1 base, leaving 6 bases of the junction unmatched. In germline, CDR1 is SGHDN, CDR2 FVKESK. This CDR3 is 17 amino acids long. The CDR3 reads CASSQGRLAGGIDTQYF. The CDR3 DNA reads TGTGCCAGCAGCCAAGGGAGACTAGCGGGAGGTATAGATACGCAGTATTTT.

Worth noting for this clone: One end of the junction does not line up with germline, which may come from a read error. For the CDR3, the DNA is TGTGCCAGTGTGGGGACAGGGATGGCCAATCAGCTCCAGCATTTT. This sequence encodes CASVGTGMANQLQHF. The V call is TRBV19, the J call TRBJ1-5, with TRBD1 identical over 9 bases. The germline CDR1 and CDR2 sequences are LNHDA and SQIVND (reference sequence). The CDR3 is made up of 15 amino acids.

The chain combines TRBV11-2 with TRBJ1-3; 11 bases fit TRBD2. The assigned J gene may be wrong: the sequence end matches TRBJ2-2 better. The germline V gene has CDR1 SGHAT and CDR2 FQNNGV. The CDR3 is made up of 16 amino acids. Written as DNA, the CDR3 is TGTGCCAGCAGCTTCCTTATTAGCGGGAGGGCCGGGGAGCTGTTTTTT. Translating it yields CASSFLISGRAGELFF.

V usage is TRBV19 and J usage is TRBJ1-5, with TRBD1 matching 9 bases. Germline CDR1 is LNHDA and CDR2 is SQIVND (reference sequence). CDR3 size: 14 residues. J lost 7 bases, V lost 3 bases, and 4 bases had no gene match. For the CDR3, the DNA is TGTGCCAGTAGTATTTACACAGGGGGCCAGCCCCAGCATTTT. Its protein is CASSIYTGGQPQHF. Supplemented by reference TRBV19 and TRBJ1-5, the full variable domain reads DGGITQSPKYLFRKEGQNVTLSCEQNLNHDAMYWYRQDPGQGLRLIYYSQIVNDFQKGDIAEGYSVSREKKESFPLTVTSAQKNPTAFYLCASSIYTGGQPQHFGDGTRLSIL.

The chain carries TRBV2 and TRBJ2-7; no definite D call. Germline V lookup: CDR1 SNHLY, CDR2 FYNNEI. The CDR3 totals 13 residues. Trimming left V 6 bases short and J 2 bases short, with 11 bases between. CDR3 nucleotides: TGTGCCAGCAGACCCGATACAGCCTACGAGCAGTACTTC. Amino acid sequence: CASRPDTAYEQYF.

This sequence joins TRBV15 and TRBJ2-4; TRBD2 matches at 10 bases. Unmatched junction bases numbered 6, after V lost 2 bases and J lost 2 bases. Per the germline V gene, CDR1 is LNHNV and CDR2 is YYDKDF (reference sequence). CDR3 length: 17 amino acids. The CDR3, as DNA: TGTGCCACCAGCAGATCTCTAGCGGGAGAACCCAAAAACATTCAGTACTTC. Amino acids: CATSRSLAGEPKNIQYF. The full variable domain, completed using reference TRBV15 and TRBJ2-4, is DAMVIQNPRYQVTQFGKPVTLSCSQTLNHNVMYWYQQKSSQAPKLLFHYYDKDFNNEADTPDNFQSRRPNTSFCFLDIRSPGLGDTAMYLCATSRSLAGEPKNIQYFGAGTRLSVL.